These 6 T cell receptor beta chains originate from one sample sequenced in a study of spatial heterogeneity in lung cancer. Time point of the sample: sample taken at primary tumor resection. TCRdb used MiXCR to reprocess the 5' RACE reads, holding one entry per CDR3 protein. This table has 2,800 or so distinct CDR3 sequences, about 2.6% appearing once. Sequencing was performed on normal lung tissue next to the tumor, taken at surgery. The receptors were sampled from a male donor with early-stage non-small cell lung cancer.

This clonotype is medium-sized by share. J is TRBJ2-1 and V is TRBV19, with D perhaps TRBD1 (5 bases). V was cut by 3 bases and J by 3 bases, with 6 bases left in between. CDR3 length: 13 amino acids. Germline V gene sequence: CDR1 LNHDA, CDR2 SQIVND (reference sequence). The CDR3 loop is CASSMGLYNEQFF. For the CDR3, the DNA is TGTGCCAGTAGTATGGGGCTCTACAATGAGCAGTTCTTC.

The sample holds many counts of this clonotype. The chain uses TRBV4-1 and TRBJ1-4; 7 nucleotides match TRBD1. The CDR3 length is 15 residues. Trimming cost V 0 bases and J 10 bases; bases outside gene matches: 8. The germline gives CDR1 MGHRA, CDR2 YSYEKL. Here the CDR3 DNA reads TGCGCCAGCAGCCAAGAATCCAGGGGGGTGGGAAAACTGTTTTTT. Protein sequence: CASSQESRGVGKLFF.

This clonotype has just a few counts. The chain couples TRBV7-9 to TRBJ1-1; weak D call: TRBD1 (5 bases). The CDR3 is 16 amino acids. CDR1 is SEHNR, CDR2 FQNEAQ, per germline (reference sequence). V was pared by 3 bases and J by 3 bases, with 17 bases between. CDR3 sequence reads: CASSLGMGVLDTEAFF. The DNA for the CDR3 is TGTGCCAGCAGCTTGGGGATGGGGGTCCTGGACACTGAAGCTTTCTTT.

This clonotype was recorded many times. The chain links TRBV20-1 to TRBJ2-5; D unresolved. This CDR3 region has 14 residues. V was trimmed by 5 bases and J by 4 bases, leaving 17 bases between them. CDR1 DFQATT and CDR2 SNEGSKA come from the germline V gene (reference sequence). The CDR3 nucleotides read TGCAGTGCTGCCCTGACTGGGTGGGTAGAGACCCAGTACTTC. Protein sequence: CSAALTGWVETQYF.

By frequency in the sample, this clonotype is medium-sized. V gene TRBV19 combines with J gene TRBJ2-2; TRBD2 matches at 9 bases. Germline V gene lookup returns CDR1 LNHDA and CDR2 SQIVND (reference sequence). CDR3 length equals 15 residues. After removal of 3 bases from V and 4 bases from J, the junction contained 3 bases not matched to a gene. Here the CDR3 reads CASSIASGTTGELFF. The CDR3 coding sequence is TGTGCCAGTAGTATCGCTAGCGGGACCACCGGGGAGCTGTTTTTT.

By sample share, this clonotype is medium-sized. This chain joins TRBV2 and TRBJ2-4, with D maybe TRBD1 (5 bases). The CDR3 covers 12 residues. Germline CDR1 reads SNHLY; CDR2 reads FYNNEI. V was pared by 6 bases and J by 12 bases, with 15 bases between. CDR3 loop: CASRDLDIPQYF. CDR3 in DNA: TGTGCCAGCAGAGACCTGGACATCCCTCAGTACTTC.